The rows below give T cell receptor beta chains drawn from one sample of a study of shared clonotypes between healthy human individuals. Produced via immunoSEQ multiplex PCR; TCRdb's table is partial and in-frame only. Of around 1.9 million clones detected, 85% to 95% appear once; the ten largest clones hold 1.5% to 2%. The material sequenced was naive CD8+ T cells from PBMCs. These receptors were collected from a young man in good health. Some clones in this sample may be carry-over from other donors' samples. The CDR3 runs from the conserved cysteine through the conserved F or W. Each record gives: V gene, clone size, D gene, CDR3 length, J gene, CDR3 DNA, CDR3 protein. A D gene is named only where the DNA matches it firmly. The size entry is marked missing in some rows and otherwise reads once, few, many or a size class.

TRBV2	.	TRBD1	17	TRBJ1-2	TGTGCCAGCAGTGGACCGGGACAGGGGGTTACTAACTATGGCTACACCTTC	CASSGPGQGVTNYGYTF
TRBV9	.	TRBD1	16	TRBJ2-1	TGTGCCAGCAGCGAGGGAACCGGGACAGGGTACGATGAGCAGTTCTTC	CASSEGTGTGYDEQFF
TRBV7-3	.	.	15	TRBJ2-1	TGTGCCAGCAGCCTCGACTCCCGGCCCTACAATGAGCAGTTCTTC	CASSLDSRPYNEQFF
TRBV5-5	.	.	16	TRBJ1-2	TGTGCCAGCAGCTTGGCAATAGGGGTAACTGGCTATGGCTACACCTTC	CASSLAIGVTGYGYTF
TRBV11-2	.	.	15	TRBJ1-3	TGTGCCAGCAGAAATAGGGGTCAATCCGGAAACACCATATATTTT	CASRNRGQSGNTIYF
TRBV27	.	.	16	TRBJ2-2	TGTGCCAGCAGTTTTCTTCGGCCGTCTAACACCGGGGAGCTGTTTTTT	CASSFLRPSNTGELFF
TRBV7-3	once	TRBD2	14	TRBJ2-7	TGTGCCAGCAGCTTAATAGCGGGAGGACACGAGCAGTACTTC	CASSLIAGGHEQYF
TRBV25-1	.	TRBD2	16	TRBJ2-7	TGTGCCAGCAGTGAATCGAGTAGCGGGCCGTCCTACGAGCAGTACTTC	CASSESSSGPSYEQYF
TRBV7-9	.	.	15	TRBJ2-2	TGTGCCAGCAGCCCCCGGACTCCTTCCACCGGGGAGCTGTTTTTT	CASSPRTPSTGELFF
TRBV27	.	.	18	TRBJ2-7	TGTGCCAGCAGTTTTTTCTGGGGGGCGGGGGTTAACGCCTACGAGCAGTACTTC	CASSFFWGAGVNAYEQYF
TRBV7-2	.	.	17	TRBJ1-1	TGTGCCAGCAGCTTAGTGAGGGCAGGGGTCGGCGGCACTGAAGCTTTCTTT	CASSLVRAGVGGTEAFF
TRBV11-2	.	.	12	TRBJ2-7	TGTGCCAGCAGCCCCGACCCCTACGAGCAGTACTTC	CASSPDPYEQYF
TRBV27	.	.	12	TRBJ1-5	TGTGCCAGCAGTTTGGGCGGTCAGCCCCAGCATTTT	CASSLGGQPQHF
TRBV7-9	.	TRBD1	13	TRBJ2-7	TGTGCCAGCAGCTTAACAGGGGAACTCGAGCAGTACTTC	CASSLTGELEQYF
TRBV11-2	.	TRBD2	19	TRBJ2-7	TGTGCCAGCAGCTTCCCGACTAGCGGGGGATTACCAAGCTCCTACGAGCAGTACTTC	CASSFPTSGGLPSSYEQYF
TRBV2	.	.	13	TRBJ2-7	TGTGCCAGCAGTTCCCTTGTTTGGGTCGAGCAGTACTTC	CASSSLVWVEQYF
TRBV7-9	.	.	14	TRBJ1-1	TGTGCCAGCAACCTACCCGGGGGGGGCACTGAAGCTTTCTTT	CASNLPGGGTEAFF
TRBV5-1	.	.	15	TRBJ2-7	TGCGCCAGCAGCTTCCGGGACCTATCCACCTACGAGCAGTACTTC	CASSFRDLSTYEQYF
TRBV4-3	.	TRBD2	15	TRBJ2-7	TGCGCCAGCAGCCTTGGACTAGCGGGTACCACCGAGCAGTACTTC	CASSLGLAGTTEQYF
TRBV4-1	.	.	15	TRBJ1-1	TGCGCCAGCAGCGACCGACAGGCCCTTGACACTGAAGCTTTCTTT	CASSDRQALDTEAFF
TRBV27	.	TRBD2	15	TRBJ2-7	TGTGCCAGCAGTTGGGCGGGAGTGAGCTCCTACGAGCAGTACTTC	CASSWAGVSSYEQYF
TRBV7-6	.	.	14	TRBJ1-1	TGTGCCAGCAGCTTGACTCCCGGGGCCACTGAAGCTTTCTTT	CASSLTPGATEAFF
TRBV19	.	.	14	TRBJ2-7	TGTGCCACCTCGGGCCGCCCCAATTTCTACGAGCAGTACTTC	CATSGRPNFYEQYF
TRBV4-1	.	TRBD1	13	TRBJ1-2	TGCGCCAGCAGCACAGGGGTCAACTATGGCTACACCTTC	CASSTGVNYGYTF
TRBV5-1	.	TRBD1	14	TRBJ2-3	TGCGCCAGCAGCCTGGACAGGGCCACAGATACGCAGTATTTT	CASSLDRATDTQYF
TRBV4-1	.	TRBD2	16	TRBJ2-1	TGCGCCAGCAGCCACCTGATTAGCGGGAGTCGGTATGAGCAGTTCTTC	CASSHLISGSRYEQFF
TRBV27	.	.	14	TRBJ2-5	TGTGCCAGCAGTTTTCTAGGGACACTAGAGACCCAGTACTTC	CASSFLGTLETQYF
TRBV7-8	.	.	12	TRBJ1-1	TGTGCCAGCAGCTCCTCTCGGACTGAAGCTTTCTTT	CASSSSRTEAFF
TRBV7-6	.	.	17	TRBJ2-7	TGTGCCAGCAGCTTGTTATCAGGGAGTCTGGGCACCTACGAGCAGTACTTC	CASSLLSGSLGTYEQYF
TRBV4-1	.	.	13	TRBJ2-7	TGCGCCAGCAGCCTAGACAGGTCGGGGGAGCAGTACTTC	CASSLDRSGEQYF
TRBV7-9	once	.	12	TRBJ2-3	TGTGCCAGCAGCTTTCCGGGTGATACGCAGTATTTT	CASSFPGDTQYF
TRBV21-1	.	.	14	TRBJ2-3	TGTGCCAGCAGGAAGGAATTTAGGCGAGATACGCAGTATTTT	CASRKEFRRDTQYF
TRBV7-3	.	.	15	TRBJ2-1	TGTGCCAGCAGCTTAAGTGGAAGCTCCTACAATGAGCAGTTCTTC	CASSLSGSSYNEQFF
TRBV7-9	.	.	16	TRBJ2-1	TGTGCCAGCAGCTTAGGTTACGGCAGCTCCTACAATGAGCAGTTCTTC	CASSLGYGSSYNEQFF
TRBV6-5	.	.	16	TRBJ2-2	TGTGCCAGCAGTTTGACTGTAAGAGGGGGGACCGGGGAGCTGTTTTTT	CASSLTVRGGTGELFF
TRBV9	.	TRBD1	13	TRBJ2-1	TGTGCCAGCAGCGCGACAGGGGGCAATGAGCAGTTCTTC	CASSATGGNEQFF
TRBV11-2	.	TRBD2	15	TRBJ2-3	TGTGCCAGCAGCTTATATCGGCGGGAGGGAGATACGCAGTATTTT	CASSLYRREGDTQYF
TRBV4-1	once	TRBD1	14	TRBJ2-7	TGCGCCAGCAGCTCCGGGACAGGGTACGGCGAGCAGTACTTC	CASSSGTGYGEQYF
TRBV27	.	.	14	TRBJ2-4	TGTGCCAGCAGTTTAGGAGGTCTGGGAAGCATTCAGTACTTC	CASSLGGLGSIQYF
TRBV5-1	.	.	13	TRBJ2-7	TGCGCCAGCCTAGGGCAGGGGCAAGGCGAGCAGTACTTC	CASLGQGQGEQYF
TRBV7-9	.	.	17	TRBJ2-2	TGTGCCAGCAGCGGGGATAAGGGAATACCGAACACCGGGGAGCTGTTTTTT	CASSGDKGIPNTGELFF
TRBV27	.	.	13	TRBJ2-5	TGTGCCAGCAGTTTATTCCCCCAAGAGACCCAGTACTTC	CASSLFPQETQYF
TRBV16	.	.	16	TRBJ1-5	TGTGCCAGCAGCGCCGAAAGGGGAGAGAGGAATCAGCCCCAGCATTTT	CASSAERGERNQPQHF
TRBV7-3	.	.	14	TRBJ2-2	TGTGCCAGCAGCCCGACTTGGAGTTCCGGGGAGCTGTTTTTT	CASSPTWSSGELFF
TRBV9	.	TRBD2	14	TRBJ2-7	TGTGCCAGCAGCCCGGGGGGGACTATCTACGAGCAGTACTTC	CASSPGGTIYEQYF
TRBV27	once	.	16	TRBJ1-5	TGTGCCAGCAGTTTTCTTGGTACAGATAGCAATCAGCCCCAGCATTTT	CASSFLGTDSNQPQHF
TRBV28	.	TRBD2	16	TRBJ2-5	TGTGCCAGCCATTCACTAGCGGGAGGGCCTGGGGAGACCCAGTACTTC	CASHSLAGGPGETQYF
TRBV5-6	once	.	13	TRBJ2-5	TGTGCCAGCAGCTTATCCAATGAAGAGACCCAGTACTTC	CASSLSNEETQYF